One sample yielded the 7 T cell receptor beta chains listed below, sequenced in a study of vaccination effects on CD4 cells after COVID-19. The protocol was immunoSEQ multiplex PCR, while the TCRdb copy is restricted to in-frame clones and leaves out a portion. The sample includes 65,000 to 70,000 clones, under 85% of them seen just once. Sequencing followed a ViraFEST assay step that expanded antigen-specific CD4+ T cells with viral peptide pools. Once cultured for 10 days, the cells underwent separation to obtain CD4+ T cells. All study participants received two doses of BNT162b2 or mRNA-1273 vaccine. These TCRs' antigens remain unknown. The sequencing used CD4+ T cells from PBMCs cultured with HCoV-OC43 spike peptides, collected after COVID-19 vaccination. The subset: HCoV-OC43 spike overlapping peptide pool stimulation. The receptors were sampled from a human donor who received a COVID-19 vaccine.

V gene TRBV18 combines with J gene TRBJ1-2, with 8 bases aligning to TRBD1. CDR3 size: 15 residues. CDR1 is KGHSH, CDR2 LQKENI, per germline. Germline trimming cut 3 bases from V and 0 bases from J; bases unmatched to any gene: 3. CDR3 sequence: CASSPTGEANYGYTF. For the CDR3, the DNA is TGTGCCAGCTCACCGACAGGGGAGGCTAACTATGGCTACACCTTC.

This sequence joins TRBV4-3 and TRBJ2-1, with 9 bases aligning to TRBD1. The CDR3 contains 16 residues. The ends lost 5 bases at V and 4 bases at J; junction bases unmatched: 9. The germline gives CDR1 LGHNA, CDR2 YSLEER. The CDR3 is CASSTDRGYPYNEQFF. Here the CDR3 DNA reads TGCGCCAGCAGCACAGACAGGGGGTATCCGTACAATGAGCAGTTCTTC.

CDR3 nucleotide sequence: TGTGCCTGGAGTGTTCGGGACAGGGGTGAAAAACTGTTTTTT. Its protein is CAWSVRDRGEKLFF. The chain is built from TRBV30 and TRBJ1-4; TRBD1 agrees at 10 bases. CDR3 length: 14 amino acids. Germline V gene sequence: CDR1 GTSNPN, CDR2 SVGIG (reference sequence). With 0 bases clipped from V and 7 bases from J, the junction kept 2 bases outside the gene matches.

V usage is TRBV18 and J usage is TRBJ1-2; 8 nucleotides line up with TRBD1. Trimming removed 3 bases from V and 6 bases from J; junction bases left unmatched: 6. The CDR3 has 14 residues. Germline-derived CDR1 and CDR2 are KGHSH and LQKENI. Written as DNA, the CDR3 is TGTGCCAGCTCACCCTTCAGGGGGCGGGATGGCTACACCTTC. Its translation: CASSPFRGRDGYTF.

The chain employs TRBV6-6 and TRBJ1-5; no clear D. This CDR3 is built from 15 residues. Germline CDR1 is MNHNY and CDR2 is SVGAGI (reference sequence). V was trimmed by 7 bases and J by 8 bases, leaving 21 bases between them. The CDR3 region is CASTLLRSDGEPQHF. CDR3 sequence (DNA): TGTGCCAGCACCTTACTAAGATCCGATGGGGAGCCCCAGCATTTT.

The CDR3 sequence is CASSPVGGEPQHF. As DNA, the CDR3 is TGTGCCAGCAGCCCGGTGGGTGGGGAGCCCCAGCATTTT. V and J are TRBV7-3 and TRBJ1-5; D is undetermined. The V end lost 5 bases, the J end lost 8 bases, and 13 bases lay between the germline ends. This CDR3 contains 13 residues. The germline gives CDR1 SGHTA, CDR2 FQGTGA.

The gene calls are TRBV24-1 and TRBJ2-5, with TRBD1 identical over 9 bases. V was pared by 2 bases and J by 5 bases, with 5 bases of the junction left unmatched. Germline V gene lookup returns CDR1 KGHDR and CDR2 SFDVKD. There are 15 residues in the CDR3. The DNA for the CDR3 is TGTGCCACCAGTGATTCCGGGACAGGGCAGGAGACCCAGTACTTC. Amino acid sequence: CATSDSGTGQETQYF.